Listed here are 32 T cell receptor beta chains from one sample, sequenced in a study of T-cell reconstitution after alpha-beta-depleted transplantation in children. Unique molecular identifiers were incorporated into the prepared TCRbeta library. Each CDR3 protein gets one entry after TCRdb re-called the PCR reads with MiXCR. The sample lists just over 950,000 distinct CDR3 sequences, about 30% occurring once. The material was PBMCs, mostly from graft donor cells, obtained 360 days after TCRalphabeta/CD19-depleted stem cell transplant. The receptors originated from a boy in the first two years of life who had a stem cell transplant for SCID, so the T cells may come from the graft donor.

This sequence joins TRBV11-2 and TRBJ2-1; perhaps D is TRBD1 or TRBD2 (5 bases each). CDR3 length: 15 amino acids. In germline, CDR1 is SGHAT, CDR2 FQNNGV. Trimming removed 1 base at V and 4 bases at J, with 11 bases between. CDR3 coding DNA: TGTGCCAGCAGCTTAGCGGGATGGGGGTACAATGAGCAGTTCTTC. It translates to CASSLAGWGYNEQFF.

In DNA form, the CDR3 reads TGTGCCAGCAGCCAAGAGCAGCAAAAGACTCCGCGGGGGGCCAGGTACGAGCAGTACTTC. Residues: CASSQEQQKTPRGARYEQYF. The rearrangement links TRBV4-2 to TRBJ2-7; 8 nucleotides agree with TRBD2. V gave up 0 bases and J gave up 4 bases; unmatched junction bases: 20. Germline CDR1 reads LGHNA; CDR2 reads YNFKEQ. The CDR3 is 20 amino acids.

Only a few counts were recorded for this clonotype. V is TRBV29-1 and J is TRBJ2-2; 10 nucleotides match TRBD1. The CDR3 spans 13 residues. Germline CDR1 SQVTM, CDR2 ANQGSEA. V lost 4 bases, J lost 4 bases, and 0 bases stayed unmatched. This CDR3 is CSVGDRGTGELFF. The CDR3 DNA sequence: TGCAGCGTTGGGGACAGGGGCACCGGGGAGCTGTTTTTT.

The rearrangement links TRBV4-1 to TRBJ1-1; 8 bases map to TRBD1. The germline gives CDR1 MGHRA, CDR2 YSYEKL. Trimming removed 4 bases from V and 4 bases from J; junction bases left unmatched: 11. The CDR3 is 16 residues long. The CDR3: CASSRRSQGARTEAFF. The CDR3 region has the DNA TGCGCCAGCAGCCGAAGGTCTCAGGGGGCTCGCACTGAAGCTTTCTTT.

In its sample, this clonotype was seen a few times. The rearrangement uses TRBV5-6 and TRBJ2-7; D ambiguous. Trimming stripped 4 bases from V and 2 bases from J, with 13 bases between. Germline V gene data show CDR1 as SGHDT and CDR2 as YYEEEE. This CDR3 has 14 amino acids. CDR3 nucleotides: TGTGCCAGCAGCGTGGAAGTCCCTACCTACGAGCAGTACTTC. Protein: CASSVEVPTYEQYF.

This clonotype was counted ten times or more. This rearrangement joins TRBV20-1 to TRBJ2-7; D might be TRBD1 (8 bases). Germline V gene data show CDR1 as DFQATT and CDR2 as SNEGSKA (reference sequence). The V end lost 3 bases, the J end lost 4 bases, and 16 bases lay between the germline ends. The CDR3 loop spans 14 amino acids. In nucleotides, the CDR3 is TGCAGTGCTAGTCCAGGACAGGGAGGGTACGAGCAGTACTTC. This sequence encodes CSASPGQGGYEQYF.

The chain joins TRBV15 to TRBJ2-5; D is possibly TRBD2 (6 bases). Looked up from germline, CDR1 is LNHNV and CDR2 is YYDKDF (reference sequence). Trimming removed 3 bases at V and 0 bases at J, with 14 bases between. This CDR3 comprises 16 residues. The CDR3 DNA is TGTGCCACCAGCAGTGCACTTACTAGCTACCAAGAGACCCAGTACTTC. Protein product: CATSSALTSYQETQYF.

The V call is TRBV4-2, the J call TRBJ2-1; 7 bases fit TRBD2. CDR1 LGHNA and CDR2 YNFKEQ come from the germline V gene. This CDR3 region has 16 residues. V shed 0 bases, J shed 6 bases, and the junction held 8 bases outside the gene matches. CDR3 residues: CASSQEPRGVGNEQFF. CDR3 in DNA: TGTGCCAGCAGCCAAGAGCCACGGGGGGTGGGCAATGAGCAGTTCTTC.

The chain combines TRBV12-3 or TRBV12-4 with TRBJ2-1; D is unclear. V dropped 2 bases and J dropped 1 base, with 12 bases sitting between them. This CDR3 has 16 amino acids. CDR3 bases: TGTGCCAGCAGTTTATCATGGATTACGTCCTACAATGAGCAGTTCTTC. Translation gives CASSLSWITSYNEQFF.

This rearrangement joins TRBV29-1 to TRBJ2-1; D is undetermined. Trimming shortened V by 3 bases and J by 7 bases, and 7 bases separated the two germline ends. Germline CDR1 and CDR2: SQVTM and ANQGSEA. The CDR3 runs 11 residues. The CDR3 reads CSVESANEQFF. The CDR3 region has the DNA TGCAGCGTTGAGTCCGCGAATGAGCAGTTCTTC.

The rearrangement joins TRBV28 to TRBJ1-1, with D possibly matching TRBD1 (5 bases). V lost 6 bases to trimming and J lost 10 bases, with 15 bases between them. Germline loops: CDR1 MDHEN, CDR2 SYDVKM. This CDR3 region has 12 residues. The CDR3 DNA follows: TGTGCCAGCAGCGGGGGTGGTTTAGTAGCTTTCTTT. Amino acid sequence: CASSGGGLVAFF. The full variable domain, its missing parts supplied by reference TRBV28 and TRBJ1-1, is DVKVTQSSRYLVKRTGEKVFLECVQDMDHENMFWYRQDPGLGLRLIYFSYDVKMKEKGDIPEGYSVSREKKERFSLILESASTNQTSMYLCASSGGGLVAFFGQGTRLTVV.

The chain joins TRBV28 to TRBJ1-6; no firm D call. V lost 2 bases to trimming and J lost 2 bases, with 7 bases between them. The CDR3 length is 15 residues. CDR1 is MDHEN, CDR2 SYDVKM, per germline. In nucleotides, the CDR3 is TGTGCCAGCAGTTTAACGGGCCCCTATAATTCACCCCTCCACTTT. It translates to CASSLTGPYNSPLHF.

The rearrangement joins TRBV7-2 to TRBJ2-5; D is unclear. The length of the CDR3 is 13 residues. V shed 5 bases and J shed 0 bases, with 7 bases lying between them. Germline-derived CDR1 and CDR2 are SGHTA and FQGNSA. The DNA of the CDR3 is TGTGCCAGCAGCCCCTGGGACCAAGAGACCCAGTACTTC. Translation: CASSPWDQETQYF.

The rearrangement uses TRBV7-2 and TRBJ1-5, with no clear D. From germline, CDR1 is SGHTA and CDR2 FQGNSA. Trimming stripped 10 bases from V and 1 base from J, with 14 bases between. The CDR3 runs to 14 residues. The CDR3: CATREGSSNQPQHF. Here the CDR3 DNA reads TGTGCCACCCGGGAAGGATCGAGCAATCAGCCCCAGCATTTT. The full variable domain, rest sourced from reference TRBV7-2 and TRBJ1-5, is GAGVSQSPSNKVTEKGKDVELRCDPISGHTALYWYRQSLGQGLEFLIYFQGNSAPDKSGLPSDRFSAERTGGSVSTLTIQRTQQEDSAVYLCATREGSSNQPQHFGDGTRLSIL.

The V and J genes are TRBV4-2 and TRBJ2-1; D unresolved. Germline V gives CDR1 LGHNA, CDR2 YNFKEQ. The CDR3 runs 18 residues. V was cut by 0 bases and J by 3 bases, with 18 bases left in between. CDR3 sequence: CASSQDLPAGLIYNEQFF. The DNA for the CDR3 is TGTGCCAGCAGCCAAGACCTGCCGGCAGGCCTCATCTACAATGAGCAGTTCTTC.

The chain uses TRBV27 and TRBJ2-5; 9 bases are a match to TRBD1. The germline CDR1 and CDR2 sequences are MNHEY and SMNVEV (reference sequence). The J segment lost 4 bases and the V segment lost 5 bases, leaving 14 bases of the junction unmatched. The CDR3 loop spans 17 amino acids. CDR3 sequence reads: CASSMRRTGALLETQYF. DNA for the CDR3: TGTGCCAGCAGTATGAGACGGACAGGGGCACTGTTAGAGACCCAGTACTTC.

This clonotype was counted at least ten times. The germline gene is not matched at one end of the junction; a read error may be the cause. The rearrangement links TRBV12-3 or TRBV12-4 to TRBJ2-1; 9 bases align to TRBD2. The CDR3 sequence is 15 residues long. The CDR3 protein is CASSPRGGRYNEQFF. The CDR3, as DNA: TGCGCCAGCAGCCCGCGGGGGGGGAGATACAATGAGCAGTTCTTC.

This chain links TRBV7-2 with TRBJ1-3, with D maybe TRBD1 (6 bases). The V end lost 2 bases, the J end lost 4 bases, and 9 bases lay between the germline ends. Germline loops: CDR1 SGHTA, CDR2 FQGNSA. The CDR3 has 14 residues. CDR3 region: CASSLRDKGNTIYF. The CDR3 DNA follows: TGTGCCAGCAGCTTACGGGACAAAGGAAACACCATATATTTT.

This clonotype was counted only a few times. The V and J genes are TRBV19 and TRBJ1-5; D gene uncertain. The V and J ends lost 1 base and 0 bases respectively, with 13 bases between them. From germline, CDR1 is LNHDA and CDR2 SQIVND (reference sequence). The CDR3 is made up of 17 amino acids. For the CDR3, the DNA is TGTGCCAGTAGTATAGGAGGGATCTTATATAGCAATCAGCCCCAGCATTTT. It specifies CASSIGGILYSNQPQHF.

This clonotype was counted between two and nine times. The chain employs TRBV9 and TRBJ2-1; D call uncertain. V gave up 0 bases and J gave up 5 bases, with 18 bases separating them. Looked up from germline, CDR1 is SGDLS and CDR2 is YYNGEE. This CDR3 region has 17 residues. Here the CDR3 reads CASSVDLAPLVNNEQFF. Written as DNA, the CDR3 is TGTGCCAGCAGCGTAGATCTTGCTCCTCTGGTTAACAATGAGCAGTTCTTC.

V usage is TRBV7-2 and J usage is TRBJ2-7; D possibly matches TRBD1 or TRBD2 (5 bases each). V lost 1 base to trimming and J lost 2 bases, with 15 bases between them. The CDR3 extends over 16 amino acids. Germline loops: CDR1 SGHTA, CDR2 FQGNSA. The CDR3 is CASSLELGTATYEQYF. The CDR3 DNA is TGTGCCAGCAGCTTAGAGTTAGGGACGGCAACCTACGAGCAGTACTTC.

In its sample, this clonotype was seen a few times. The V and J genes are TRBV20-1 and TRBJ2-1; D is undetermined. Trimming cost V 6 bases and J 12 bases, with 15 bases left between them. The germline V gene has CDR1 DFQATT and CDR2 SNEGSKA (reference sequence). The CDR3 length is 11 residues. The CDR3: CSAHPDHVQFF. The CDR3 DNA is TGCAGTGCGCACCCCGATCATGTGCAGTTCTTC.

In this sample, this clonotype turned up many times. V gene TRBV7-9 combines with J gene TRBJ1-1, with a possible D match to TRBD1 (6 bases). The CDR3 is 18 residues long. Trimming removed 1 base from V and 5 bases from J, with 23 bases in between. Germline-derived CDR1 and CDR2 are SEHNR and FQNEAQ (reference sequence). The CDR3 loop reads CASSLGWGGALMVTEAFF. The CDR3 coding sequence is TGTGCCAGCAGCTTAGGGTGGGGGGGGGCTTTGATGGTTACTGAAGCTTTCTTT.

The V and J genes are TRBV27 and TRBJ2-7; the D is unclear. The V gene's germline CDR1 is MNHEY and CDR2 SMNVEV (reference sequence). V was clipped by 6 bases and J by 5 bases, with 14 bases between them. The CDR3 sequence is 13 residues long. DNA for the CDR3: TGTGCCAGCAGCTTTTATGGCTGGGACGAGCAGTACTTC. It codes for CASSFYGWDEQYF.

This chain links TRBV6-1 with TRBJ2-1; 7 bases line up with TRBD1. In germline, CDR1 is MNHNS, CDR2 SASEGT. V was pared by 9 bases and J by 6 bases, with 11 bases of the junction left unmatched. The CDR3 has 14 residues. The CDR3 sequence: CASTGATGRNEQFF. The DNA for the CDR3 is TGTGCCAGTACGGGTGCGACAGGGCGCAATGAGCAGTTCTTC.

This clonotype occurred once. V and J are TRBV5-1 and TRBJ2-6; D is ambiguous. The V and J ends lost 1 base and 0 bases respectively, with 8 bases between them. This CDR3 is 16 amino acids long. CDR1 SGHRS and CDR2 YFSETQ come from the germline V gene. Written as DNA, the CDR3 is TGCGCCAGCAGCTTGCTCGGAAACTCTGGGGCCAACGTCCTGACTTTC. It codes for CASSLLGNSGANVLTF.

The chain carries TRBV24-1 and TRBJ2-2; TRBD1 agrees at 7 bases. The CDR3 covers 15 residues. With 4 bases clipped from V and 4 bases from J, the junction kept 5 bases outside the gene matches. Germline-derived CDR1 and CDR2 are KGHDR and SFDVKD. DNA for the CDR3: TGTGCCACCAGTGACCCGACAGGGATCACCGGGGAGCTGTTTTTT. Translated: CATSDPTGITGELFF.

The V and J genes are TRBV12-3 or TRBV12-4 and TRBJ1-1; no definite D call. This CDR3 is built from 14 residues. Trimming left V 7 bases short and J 0 bases short, with 12 bases between. The CDR3 DNA is TGTGCCAGCACCACCTCCTTGTTGAACACTGAAGCTTTCTTT. Translation gives CASTTSLLNTEAFF.

Many counts were recorded for this clonotype. The genes are TRBV4-2 and TRBJ1-1; 7 positions match TRBD1. This CDR3 spans 12 amino acids. From germline, CDR1 is LGHNA and CDR2 YNFKEQ. V gave up 4 bases and J gave up 8 bases; unmatched junction bases: 4. The CDR3 nucleotides are TGTGCCAGCAGCCTCTACAGGGGAGAAGCTTTCTTT. It specifies CASSLYRGEAFF.

The chain carries TRBV6-5 and TRBJ1-6; D gene uncertain. CDR3 length: 16 residues. Trimming removed 0 bases at V and 10 bases at J, with 16 bases between. Germline loops: CDR1 MNHEY, CDR2 SVGAGI. CDR3 sequence reads: CASSYSTFSSASPLHF. CDR3 nucleotide sequence: TGTGCCAGCAGTTACTCGACCTTTTCTTCTGCATCACCCCTCCACTTT.

The chain employs TRBV7-2 and TRBJ1-4, with D uncertain. The length of the CDR3 is 14 residues. V dropped 4 bases and J dropped 4 bases, with 10 bases sitting between them. The germline gives CDR1 SGHTA, CDR2 FQGNSA. The CDR3: CASSYAGINEKLFF. CDR3 DNA: TGTGCCAGCAGCTACGCCGGGATTAATGAAAAACTGTTTTTT.

This clonotype was observed a few times. CDR3 nucleotides: TGTGCCAGCAGTTTTCGGACGTACTTTAGCGGGGAGCTGTTTTTT. It is translated as CASSFRTYFSGELFF. The V gene is TRBV28, the J gene TRBJ2-2; D gene ambiguous. The CDR3 spans 15 residues. Trimming left V 3 bases short and J 7 bases short, with 15 bases between. CDR1 and CDR2 from the germline V gene are MDHEN and SYDVKM. The complete variable domain, with remaining parts taken from reference TRBV28 and TRBJ2-2, reads DVKVTQSSRYLVKRTGEKVFLECVQDMDHENMFWYRQDPGLGLRLIYFSYDVKMKEKGDIPEGYSVSREKKERFSLILESASTNQTSMYLCASSFRTYFSGELFFGEGSRLTVL.